This T cell receptor (beta chain) was observed in a study of persistence of HIV-infected CD4 T cells. Study-wide points: Compared with CD3/CD28-stimulated cells, CMV- and Gag-responding cells showed lower TCRbeta richness. Degenerate expanded CDR3beta sequences were enriched among CMV- and Gag-responding cells.

The immunoSEQ assay was version 4, run in survey mode. Template was genomic DNA at about 10 ng/uL, with up to roughly 1 ug used per sample. Assay: immunoSEQ multiplex PCR; the TCRdb copy retains only in-frame clones and omits some. The sample lists tens of thousands of clones, more than 60% seen once, with under 3.5% in the top ten. The stimulus was lysate of CMV-infected fibroblasts, approximately 9.6 ug/mL. Sorted nonresponding memory CD4+ T cells were CD40L-negative, CD69-negative, CD45RO-high. Undetectable plasma HIV-1 RNA below 50 copies/mL lasted at least 4 years. As for this clone: Its antigen remains unidentified.

The CDR3 loop spans 18 amino acids. Per germline, CDR1 MGHDK and CDR2 SYGVNS. Between the trimmed V and J ends, which lost 0 bases and 8 bases, there was a span of 22 bases. This TCR was recovered from an adult man with HIV who was CMV-seropositive. The chain employs TRBV25-1 and TRBJ1-4, with a tentative D call TRBD1 (5 bases). The sequencing here drew on CD4+ T cells sorted from PBMCs after approximately 20-hour stimulation, taken from a patient who received antiretroviral therapy. CDR3 loop: CASSEYLGAVGEGEKLFF. CDR3 coding DNA: TGTGCCAGCAGTGAATATCTCGGAGCCGTGGGGGAGGGGGAAAAACTGTTTTTT.